The T cell receptor beta chain described here comes from a study of blood T cells in healthy people across ages (dated by TCRdb to between 2015 and 2016). For the wider study: In model experiments, template switching captured roughly one uniquely barcoded TCR beta cDNA molecule for every two T cells. The study measured age-related changes in TCR beta repertoire diversity using deep sequencing normalized with unique cDNA molecular identifiers. The donors were divided into four age groups: young (average around 17 years), middle-aged (approximately 42), aged (approximately 59) and long-lived (roughly 88). To avoid experimental bias, donors of different ages were distributed randomly across sequencing lanes. The study analyzed two additional independent replicas of 1 million unique cDNA reads from the same blood draw for two donors, one aged 18 to 30 and one aged 80 or older.

Donors were a few dozen systemically healthy Caucasian individuals from Russia aged roughly 6 to 95 years. Each donor gave roughly 9 milliliters of peripheral blood, drawn into EDTA-treated Vacutainer tubes. PBMCs were isolated by Ficoll-Paque density-gradient centrifugation, with at least 7 million obtained per sample. Trizol reagent was used to extract total RNA from the PBMCs, yielding at least 5.5 micrograms per sample. For every donor, an aliquot of PBMCs went through flow cytometry to measure the percentages of naive CD45RAhigh/CD27high T cells. Library preparation used 5' RACE. This sample was sequenced with an Illumina HiSeq 2500. A second PCR of roughly 7 to 11 cycles was performed with a sample-barcoded 5' primer and a J-beta primer mix. Each TCR beta cDNA molecule received a unique molecular identifier from a template-switch 5' adaptor carrying 12 random nucleotides. Each sample yielded at least 2.5 million CDR3-containing paired-end reads. First-strand cDNA was synthesized from all RNA with the Mint cDNA synthesis kit, primed by a TRBC-specific oligonucleotide. Following uracil-DNA glycosylase treatment, all cDNA underwent a first 18-cycle PCR with the universal primers M1SS and BC2_uni_R. The paper's data handling went like this. Each sample was normalized by randomly selecting 1 million high-quality reads, each carrying a distinct molecular identifier. Instead of being binned into consensus sequences, reads with shared molecular identifiers were discarded. MiTCR, run with a Q25 quality threshold and the strictest error-elimination algorithm, handled CDR3 identification, clonotype clustering and error correction. Lower-bound total TCR beta diversity was estimated with a nonparametric unseen species model using Euler transformation. Using fastp at Q25 and MiXCR, TCRdb reprocessed the public reads and kept productive beta chains. Merged by CDR3 protein, the rows form single entries marked with the most common genes and DNA. TCRdb assigned the V and J calls; the authors' analysis was not used. Counted in this sample were 850,000 to 1,000,000 distinct CDR3 sequences; 45% to 50% of them appeared once. The ten largest clones represent around 15% of the sample.

Clipping removes 1 base from V and 15 bases from J, with 7 as the unmatched junction base count. Including the terminal cysteine and phenylalanine, the CDR3 comprises 15 residues. The retained sequence is limited to the CDR3, 45 bases, with the frame set at the first base. The germline V gene (reference sequence) sets CDR1 to LGHDT and CDR2 to YNNKEL. Findings and caveats that apply to the study as a whole: The CMV infection status of donors was not known, potentially confounding age-related changes in expanded clonotypes. Since profiling was done on bulk unsorted PBMCs, naive and antigen-experienced compartments could not be conclusively compared. The long-lived group showed more naive CD4+ T cells, fewer expanded clones and increased TCR diversity than the aged group, suggesting age selection. Estimates of total diversity from one million sequenced T cells were regarded as lower bounds and underestimates. The percentage of naive T cells measured by flow cytometry correlated strongly with observed TCR beta diversity. As age increased, observed TCR beta diversity per million T cells dropped in a roughly linear way, and a significant reduction was already evident by age 40.

Notes on this clonotype: Its binding antigen is unknown. It has no much larger one-base neighbor in the sample; base qualities were not kept.

The chain is assembled from TRBV3-1 and TRBJ2-1; 15 of the junction bases match TRBD2. Sequencing was performed on blood. The clonotype was recovered from a man in his thirties or forties in good health. DNA sequence: TGTGCCAGCAGCCAAGCCAGGACTAGCGGGGGGGCCTCGTTCTTC. This translates into CASSQARTSGGASFF.